This entry features one T cell receptor (beta chain) sequence. Its antigen remains unidentified. The record originates from a study of post-analysis software for immune sequencing data. Study as a whole: Relapsing-remitting, secondary progressive and progressive-relapsing multiple sclerosis were all included among the disease courses.

Regarding the study as a whole: When patients were compared with controls, four to six TRBV segments were more frequent, TRBV5-6, TRBV5-1 and TRBV20-1 among them.

Unique molecular identifiers were built into the TCR beta cDNA libraries. T cells numbering about 1 to 10 million gave rise to some 500,000 cDNA molecules. TCRdb reprocessed the PCR reads with MiXCR, giving one entry per CDR3 protein. This sample has 450,000 to 650,000 distinct CDR3 sequences, with roughly 40% found just once. The CDR3 has 14 residues. The V end was cut by 0 bases, the J end by 7 bases, with 13 bases between. From germline, CDR1 is DFQATT and CDR2 SNEGSKA (reference sequence). The TCR sequence derives from a girl aged 5 to 17 with multiple sclerosis. The sequenced material came from blood. The chain is built from TRBV20-1 and TRBJ1-5, with D tentatively TRBD1 (6 bases). CDR3 DNA sequence: TGCAGTGCTAGAGATGAGGGGGGAAGACAGCCCCAGCATTTT. This gives the protein CSARDEGGRQPQHF.